A selection of T cell receptor beta chains follows, all from one sample in a study of T cells in Graves' hyperthyroidism and ophthalmopathy. TCRdb fed the multiplex PCR reads into MiXCR, producing one record per CDR3 protein. The profile shows some 600,000 distinct CDR3 sequences, around 13% of them singletons. Sample: blood. Receptors were obtained from a woman aged 25 to 39 with Graves' hyperthyroidism that later progressed to Graves' ophthalmopathy. Each CDR3 is given with its conserved first and last residue. The order of the fields is CDR3 length, J gene, clone size, V gene, D gene, CDR3 protein, CDR3 DNA. The D gene is left open where the match is weak. Not every row has a clone size; where given, it reads once, few, many or a size class.

cdr3_length: 15; j_call: TRBJ2-7; clone_size: many; v_call: TRBV19; d_call: .; cdr3_aa: CASSIGAGTRYEQYF; cdr3_nt: TGTGCCAGTAGTATCGGGGCAGGGACCCGCTACGAGCAGTACTTC
cdr3_length: 14; j_call: TRBJ1-2; clone_size: many; v_call: TRBV30; d_call: .; cdr3_aa: CAWSVSTVGYGYTF; cdr3_nt: TGTGCCTGGAGTGTATCCACCGTAGGCTATGGCTACACCTTC
cdr3_length: 14; j_call: TRBJ1-2; clone_size: many; v_call: TRBV7-8; d_call: .; cdr3_aa: CASNEVTGNYGYTF; cdr3_nt: TGTGCCAGCAACGAAGTGACGGGCAACTATGGCTACACCTTC
cdr3_length: 15; j_call: TRBJ1-4; clone_size: many; v_call: TRBV28; d_call: TRBD1; cdr3_aa: CASSLPGQRREKLFF; cdr3_nt: TGTGCCAGCAGTTTACCGGGACAGAGACGGGAAAAACTGTTTTTT
cdr3_length: 18; j_call: TRBJ2-6; clone_size: many; v_call: TRBV29-1; d_call: TRBD1; cdr3_aa: CSVEYPTGKSSGANVLTF; cdr3_nt: TGCAGCGTTGAATATCCGACAGGGAAGAGCTCTGGGGCCAACGTCCTGACTTTC
cdr3_length: 15; j_call: TRBJ2-1; clone_size: .; v_call: TRBV5-6; d_call: TRBD2; cdr3_aa: CASSLAGRQGNEQFF; cdr3_nt: TGTGCCAGCAGCTTGGCCGGGAGGCAGGGCAATGAGCAGTTCTTC
cdr3_length: 15; j_call: TRBJ1-1; clone_size: many; v_call: TRBV12-3/TRBV12-4; d_call: .; cdr3_aa: CASSSQGMANTEAFF; cdr3_nt: TGTGCCAGCAGTTCGCAGGGGATGGCGAACACTGAAGCTTTCTTT
cdr3_length: 15; j_call: TRBJ2-7; clone_size: .; v_call: TRBV9; d_call: TRBD2; cdr3_aa: CASSVGGTSGDEQYF; cdr3_nt: TGTGCCAGCAGCGTAGGAGGAACTAGCGGGGACGAGCAGTACTTC
cdr3_length: 14; j_call: TRBJ2-5; clone_size: .; v_call: TRBV3-1; d_call: TRBD2; cdr3_aa: CASSQGTSGGTQYF; cdr3_nt: TGTGCCAGCAGCCAGGGGACTAGCGGAGGGACCCAGTACTTC
cdr3_length: 18; j_call: TRBJ2-1; clone_size: many; v_call: TRBV11-3; d_call: .; cdr3_aa: CASSSPSPAESSYNEQFF; cdr3_nt: TGTGCCAGCAGCTCGCCCTCCCCAGCGGAGAGCTCCTACAATGAGCAGTTCTTC
cdr3_length: 14; j_call: TRBJ1-2; clone_size: few; v_call: TRBV14; d_call: TRBD1; cdr3_aa: CASSTRQGGYGYTF; cdr3_nt: TGTGCCAGCAGCACCCGACAGGGGGGGTATGGCTACACCTTC
cdr3_length: 15; j_call: TRBJ2-1; clone_size: many; v_call: TRBV10-3; d_call: .; cdr3_aa: CATAQGLHGPNEQFF; cdr3_nt: TGTGCCACCGCCCAAGGACTGCACGGACCTAATGAGCAGTTCTTC
cdr3_length: 14; j_call: TRBJ2-1; clone_size: many; v_call: TRBV11-3; d_call: .; cdr3_aa: CASSLMPQINEQFF; cdr3_nt: TGTGCCAGCAGCTTAATGCCACAGATTAATGAGCAGTTCTTC
cdr3_length: 13; j_call: TRBJ2-3; clone_size: many; v_call: TRBV7-3; d_call: .; cdr3_aa: CASSLQGDHTQYF; cdr3_nt: TGTGCCAGCAGCTTACAAGGGGACCATACGCAGTATTTT
cdr3_length: 13; j_call: TRBJ2-5; clone_size: many; v_call: TRBV10-2; d_call: TRBD2; cdr3_aa: CASSESPAGVGYF; cdr3_nt: TGCGCCAGCAGTGAGAGTCCAGCGGGAGTGGGGTACTTC
cdr3_length: 15; j_call: TRBJ2-1; clone_size: few; v_call: TRBV5-1; d_call: TRBD2; cdr3_aa: CASSGGSSGYNEQFF; cdr3_nt: TGCGCCAGCTCTGGGGGGTCTAGCGGCTACAATGAGCAGTTCTTC
cdr3_length: 13; j_call: TRBJ1-1; clone_size: .; v_call: TRBV19; d_call: .; cdr3_aa: CASWGPMNTEAFF; cdr3_nt: TGTGCCAGTTGGGGACCGATGAACACTGAAGCTTTCTTT
cdr3_length: 17; j_call: TRBJ2-3; clone_size: .; v_call: TRBV6-1; d_call: TRBD2; cdr3_aa: CASSAWTSGASGDTQYF; cdr3_nt: TGTGCCAGCAGTGCTTGGACTAGCGGAGCTAGCGGGGATACGCAGTATTTT
cdr3_length: 13; j_call: TRBJ1-5; clone_size: .; v_call: TRBV30; d_call: .; cdr3_aa: CAWSVGGLKPQHF; cdr3_nt: TGTGCCTGGAGTGTTGGGGGCTTGAAGCCCCAGCATTTT
cdr3_length: 17; j_call: TRBJ2-1; clone_size: many; v_call: TRBV30; d_call: .; cdr3_aa: CAWGRNSGASSYNEQFF; cdr3_nt: TGTGCCTGGGGAAGAAATAGCGGAGCCAGCTCCTACAATGAGCAGTTCTTC
cdr3_length: 14; j_call: TRBJ2-5; clone_size: .; v_call: TRBV6-2/TRBV6-3; d_call: .; cdr3_aa: CASSLVGSPETQYF; cdr3_nt: TGTGCCAGCAGTTTAGTGGGATCCCCAGAGACCCAGTACTTC
cdr3_length: 18; j_call: TRBJ2-5; clone_size: many; v_call: TRBV9; d_call: .; cdr3_aa: CASSVGRTASQLTETQYF; cdr3_nt: TGTGCCAGCAGCGTAGGTCGGACAGCTAGTCAACTTACGGAGACCCAGTACTTC
cdr3_length: 16; j_call: TRBJ2-3; clone_size: few; v_call: TRBV5-1; d_call: TRBD1; cdr3_aa: CASSFGQGTSTDTQYF; cdr3_nt: TGCGCCAGCAGCTTCGGACAGGGCACTAGCACAGATACGCAGTATTTT
cdr3_length: 13; j_call: TRBJ1-5; clone_size: .; v_call: TRBV15; d_call: .; cdr3_aa: CATSREGSQPQHF; cdr3_nt: TGTGCCACCAGCCGGGAAGGGAGTCAGCCCCAGCATTTT
cdr3_length: 14; j_call: TRBJ1-5; clone_size: many; v_call: TRBV2; d_call: .; cdr3_aa: CASSEGASNQPQHF; cdr3_nt: TGTGCCAGCAGTGAGGGGGCGAGCAATCAGCCCCAGCATTTT
cdr3_length: 13; j_call: TRBJ1-4; clone_size: .; v_call: TRBV28; d_call: TRBD1; cdr3_aa: CASRRQGRLELFF; cdr3_nt: TGTGCCAGCAGGCGACAGGGGCGCTTAGAACTGTTTTTT
cdr3_length: 15; j_call: TRBJ2-7; clone_size: many; v_call: TRBV29-1; d_call: TRBD1; cdr3_aa: CSVRGTGTLSYEQYF; cdr3_nt: TGCAGCGTTCGAGGGACAGGGACCCTCTCCTACGAGCAGTACTTC
cdr3_length: 15; j_call: TRBJ2-1; clone_size: few; v_call: TRBV5-6; d_call: .; cdr3_aa: CASSPVGLDNNEQFF; cdr3_nt: TGTGCCAGCAGCCCTGTGGGGCTCGACAACAATGAGCAGTTCTTC
cdr3_length: 18; j_call: TRBJ1-4; clone_size: .; v_call: TRBV6-5; d_call: .; cdr3_aa: CASSYRTPNPSTNEKLFF; cdr3_nt: TGTGCCAGCAGTTACAGGACGCCGAACCCATCAACTAATGAAAAACTGTTTTTT
cdr3_length: 18; j_call: TRBJ1-2; clone_size: many; v_call: TRBV28; d_call: TRBD1; cdr3_aa: CASMVVGTGGTSAYGYTF; cdr3_nt: TGTGCCAGCATGGTCGTGGGGACAGGGGGTACAAGCGCCTATGGCTACACCTTC
cdr3_length: 14; j_call: TRBJ1-2; clone_size: many; v_call: TRBV5-6; d_call: .; cdr3_aa: CASAGFMSSYGYTF; cdr3_nt: TGTGCCAGCGCTGGATTCATGAGTAGCTATGGCTACACCTTC
cdr3_length: 14; j_call: TRBJ2-7; clone_size: many; v_call: TRBV28; d_call: .; cdr3_aa: CASSLSQANYEQYF; cdr3_nt: TGTGCCAGCAGTTTATCCCAGGCAAACTACGAGCAGTACTTC
cdr3_length: 16; j_call: TRBJ2-1; clone_size: many; v_call: TRBV12-3/TRBV12-4; d_call: TRBD2; cdr3_aa: CASSSHESSGYNEQFF; cdr3_nt: TGTGCCAGCAGTTCCCATGAATCTAGCGGGTACAATGAGCAGTTCTTC
cdr3_length: 13; j_call: TRBJ2-1; clone_size: many; v_call: TRBV30; d_call: .; cdr3_aa: CAWTRGGVNEQFF; cdr3_nt: TGTGCCTGGACCAGAGGAGGGGTCAATGAGCAGTTCTTC
cdr3_length: 14; j_call: TRBJ1-5; clone_size: many; v_call: TRBV3-1; d_call: .; cdr3_aa: CASSQDKGFQPQHF; cdr3_nt: TGTGCCAGCAGCCAAGACAAAGGGTTTCAGCCCCAGCATTTT
cdr3_length: 15; j_call: TRBJ2-5; clone_size: many; v_call: TRBV11-3; d_call: .; cdr3_aa: CASSFGGGAGETQYF; cdr3_nt: TGTGCCAGCAGCTTCGGAGGAGGAGCAGGGGAGACCCAGTACTTC
cdr3_length: 17; j_call: TRBJ2-1; clone_size: once; v_call: TRBV9; d_call: TRBD2; cdr3_aa: CASSPTGGGSFFHEQFF; cdr3_nt: TGTGCCAGCAGCCCCACTGGGGGAGGGAGTTTCTTCCATGAGCAGTTCTTC
cdr3_length: 18; j_call: TRBJ2-1; clone_size: many; v_call: TRBV20-1; d_call: TRBD2; cdr3_aa: CSARDSSSGDYFYNEQFF; cdr3_nt: TGCAGTGCTAGAGATTCGTCTAGCGGGGATTATTTCTACAATGAGCAGTTCTTC
cdr3_length: 17; j_call: TRBJ2-1; clone_size: many; v_call: TRBV7-9; d_call: .; cdr3_aa: CASSLPSGTRIDNEQFF; cdr3_nt: TGTGCCAGCAGCTTACCTTCCGGGACCCGAATAGACAATGAGCAGTTCTTC
cdr3_length: 13; j_call: TRBJ2-2; clone_size: few; v_call: TRBV6-2/TRBV6-3; d_call: .; cdr3_aa: CAIQGDMTGELFF; cdr3_nt: TGTGCCATTCAGGGTGATATGACCGGGGAGCTGTTTTTT
cdr3_length: 13; j_call: TRBJ1-2; clone_size: .; v_call: TRBV5-4; d_call: .; cdr3_aa: CTSSRDGLYGYTF; cdr3_nt: TGTACCAGCAGCAGGGACGGGCTCTATGGCTACACCTTC
cdr3_length: 16; j_call: TRBJ1-2; clone_size: many; v_call: TRBV20-1; d_call: TRBD1; cdr3_aa: CSARVKQGQGVAGYTF; cdr3_nt: TGCAGTGCTAGAGTTAAACAGGGGCAGGGAGTTGCTGGCTACACCTTC
cdr3_length: 15; j_call: TRBJ1-2; clone_size: once; v_call: TRBV28; d_call: TRBD1; cdr3_aa: CASSPSTGFGYGYTF; cdr3_nt: TGTGCCAGCAGCCCTTCGACAGGGTTCGGGTATGGCTACACCTTC
cdr3_length: 16; j_call: TRBJ2-7; clone_size: many; v_call: TRBV20-1; d_call: .; cdr3_aa: CSARDKGAGFVYEQYF; cdr3_nt: TGCAGTGCTAGAGATAAGGGCGCGGGATTTGTCTACGAGCAGTACTTC
cdr3_length: 13; j_call: TRBJ2-4; clone_size: .; v_call: TRBV19; d_call: .; cdr3_aa: CASSHPAQNIQYF; cdr3_nt: TGTGCCAGTAGCCACCCGGCCCAAAACATTCAGTACTTC
cdr3_length: 16; j_call: TRBJ2-1; clone_size: many; v_call: TRBV24-1; d_call: TRBD2; cdr3_aa: CATSDTGTSGFNEQFF; cdr3_nt: TGTGCCACCAGTGATACCGGGACTAGCGGGTTCAATGAGCAGTTCTTC
cdr3_length: 15; j_call: TRBJ1-1; clone_size: many; v_call: TRBV9; d_call: .; cdr3_aa: CASSALTGTGTEAFF; cdr3_nt: TGTGCCAGCAGCGCCTTGACGGGTACTGGCACTGAAGCTTTCTTT
cdr3_length: 13; j_call: TRBJ2-1; clone_size: .; v_call: TRBV6-1; d_call: .; cdr3_aa: CASRGIAANEQFF; cdr3_nt: TGTGCCAGCAGGGGGATAGCGGCCAATGAGCAGTTCTTC
cdr3_length: 15; j_call: TRBJ2-5; clone_size: few; v_call: TRBV20-1; d_call: .; cdr3_aa: CSASPQKMWQETQYF; cdr3_nt: TGCAGTGCATCTCCACAGAAAATGTGGCAAGAGACCCAGTACTTC
cdr3_length: 12; j_call: TRBJ2-1; clone_size: many; v_call: TRBV10-3; d_call: .; cdr3_aa: CAISAINDEQFF; cdr3_nt: TGTGCCATCAGTGCGATCAACGATGAGCAGTTCTTC
cdr3_length: 19; j_call: TRBJ1-5; clone_size: .; v_call: TRBV7-9; d_call: .; cdr3_aa: CASSLWPPTVKQRNQPQHF; cdr3_nt: TGTGCCAGCAGCTTATGGCCACCTACGGTAAAACAGCGAAATCAGCCCCAGCATTTT
cdr3_length: 12; j_call: TRBJ1-1; clone_size: few; v_call: TRBV9; d_call: TRBD1; cdr3_aa: CASSGGQAVAFF; cdr3_nt: TGTGCCAGCAGCGGGGGACAGGCCGTAGCTTTCTTT
cdr3_length: 13; j_call: TRBJ1-5; clone_size: many; v_call: TRBV28; d_call: .; cdr3_aa: CASRWGGNQPQHF; cdr3_nt: TGTGCCAGCAGATGGGGGGGCAATCAGCCCCAGCATTTT
cdr3_length: 15; j_call: TRBJ2-1; clone_size: many; v_call: TRBV6-1; d_call: .; cdr3_aa: CASTAGHLNSGEQFF; cdr3_nt: TGTGCCAGCACAGCGGGACACTTAAACAGTGGTGAGCAGTTCTTC